The source of this T cell receptor beta chain is a study of blood T cell repertoires in COVID-19. As processed by the authors: Nucleated cell number was recorded as an estimate derived from reference gene primer amplification. Data came from immunoSEQ multiplex PCR; TCRdb stores just in-frame clones and leaves some out. The DNA was the basis for D and trimming; V, J and clone size are from that table. Counted here are roughly 150,000 clones, around 85% occurring once; the ten biggest clones make up approximately 7%. This clone was recorded only once. Germline-derived CDR1 and CDR2 are KGHSH and LQKENI. The CDR3 is 16 amino acids. The ends lost 3 bases at V and 1 base at J; junction bases unmatched: 8.

The sample was peripheral blood. The sequence derives from a man aged 80 or over with COVID-19, enrolled during active disease. This rearrangement joins TRBV18 to TRBJ1-2; 7 bases match TRBD1. The chain's CDR3 is CASSPAPDRSNYGYTF. The CDR3 bases are TGTGCCAGCTCACCCGCTCCGGACAGGAGTAACTATGGCTACACCTTC. Full variable domain (rest looked up from reference TRBV18 and TRBJ1-2): NAGVMQNPRHLVRRRGQEARLRCSPMKGHSHVYWYRQLPEEGLKFMVYLQKENIIDESGMPKERFSAEFPKEGPSILRIQQVVRGDSAAYFCASSPAPDRSNYGYTFGSGTRLTVV.